The 3 T cell receptor beta chains below come from one sample, sequenced in a study of blood T cell repertoires in COVID-19. The table came from immunoSEQ multiplex PCR; TCRdb's copy has only in-frame clones and leaves some out. The data hold a few hundred thousand clones, with more than 85% observed a single time. Sequences were obtained from peripheral blood. These receptors were obtained from a man aged 55-75 years with acute or convalescent COVID-19.

Concerning this clone itself: A clone one base away is much larger, so this may be a read error. The DNA is left out, because the CDR3 cannot be placed on it with certainty; the CDR3 is given as TCRdb lists it. This same CDR3 is encoded by further DNA sequences in the sample. The CDR3 sequence is CASSNGVGRGAASTEAFF. This rearrangement joins TRBV19 to TRBJ1-1. The CDR3 adds up to 18 amino acids, both ends counted. Germline CDR1 reads LNHDA; CDR2 reads SQIVND (reference sequence).

This chain joins TRBV6-5 and TRBJ1-2, with D maybe TRBD1 (6 bases). The CDR3 runs 14 residues. Germline lookup yields CDR1 MNHEY and CDR2 SVGAGI. Trimming stripped 6 bases from V and 4 bases from J, with 15 bases between. CDR3 in amino acids: CASRVDSLGYGYTF. The DNA for the CDR3 is TGTGCCAGCAGAGTGGACAGCCTAGGCTATGGCTACACCTTC.

The CDR3 sequence: CASSQDLGQRGNSPLHF. In DNA form, the CDR3 reads TGTGCCAGCAGCCAAGATCTGGGACAGAGGGGTAATTCACCCCTCCACTTT. The genes are TRBV14 and TRBJ1-6; 7 bases align to TRBD1. Germline assignment: CDR1 SGHDN and CDR2 FVKESK. This CDR3 spans 17 amino acids. Unmatched junction bases numbered 8, after V lost 0 bases and J lost 6 bases.